These 5 T cell receptor beta chains originate from one sample sequenced in a study of beta chain features in type 1 diabetes. Findings and limits, study-wide: Within each of all four CD4+ subsets, Type 1 diabetes patients had TCRB CDR3s that were moderately but significantly shorter.

Antigen specificity for these receptors is unknown. Every bit of the isolated RNA underwent reverse transcription, so sequencing read expressed TCRB transcripts. Some clones are missing from TCRdb's copy, which holds only in-frame ones; the method was immunoSEQ multiplex PCR. Found here are some 270,000 clones, about a tenth of them singletons; the top ten hold roughly 0.017%. Sequences were obtained from naive CD4+ T cells from blood. The receptors shown here come from a man between 25 and 39 years old with type 1 diabetes.

The chain recombines TRBV4-1 with TRBJ2-5; TRBD1 is a possible D gene (6 bases). Per germline, CDR1 MGHRA and CDR2 YSYEKL. This CDR3 is 16 amino acids long. V was clipped by 1 base and J by 2 bases, with 14 bases between them. CDR3 coding DNA: TGCGCCAGCAGCCAAGCTAGTACCAGGGGACAAGAGACCCAGTACTTC. Protein: CASSQASTRGQETQYF.

The chain combines TRBV28 with TRBJ2-3; TRBD1 is a possible D gene (6 bases). Trimming removed 6 bases from V and 4 bases from J, with 11 bases in between. The CDR3 runs 13 residues. In germline, CDR1 is MDHEN, CDR2 SYDVKM. The CDR3 coding sequence is TGTGCCAGCAGCTTCGACAGGTCAGATACGCAGTATTTT. This sequence encodes CASSFDRSDTQYF.

This clone was picked up a small number of times. The chain has TRBV5-4 and TRBJ2-6; 8 bases map to TRBD1. This CDR3 contains 17 residues. The germline gives CDR1 SGHNT, CDR2 YYREEE (reference sequence). After removal of 4 bases from V and 0 bases from J, the junction contained 6 bases not matched to a gene. This CDR3 is CASSLLTGGSGANVLTF. The DNA for the CDR3 is TGTGCCAGCAGCCTACTTACAGGGGGCTCTGGGGCCAACGTCCTGACTTTC. The full variable domain, its missing parts supplied by reference TRBV5-4 and TRBJ2-6, is ETGVTQSPTHLIKTRGQQVTLRCSSQSGHNTVSWYQQALGQGPQFIFQYYREEENGRGNFPPRFSGLQFPNYSSELNVNALELDDSALYLCASSLLTGGSGANVLTFGAGSRLTVL.

Written as DNA, the CDR3 is TGTGCCAGCAGCTCCGGGACAAGTTATTATGGCTACACCTTC. Amino acid sequence: CASSSGTSYYGYTF. The chain couples TRBV5-4 to TRBJ1-2, with D possibly being TRBD1 (6 bases). CDR1 is SGHNT and CDR2 is YYREEE in the germline V gene (reference sequence). The V gene lost 3 bases and the J gene lost 5 bases, with 14 bases spanning the gap. CDR3 length: 14 amino acids.

This rearrangement joins TRBV14 to TRBJ1-1; D unclear. The V and J ends lost 0 bases and 0 bases respectively, with 2 bases between them. The CDR3 has 13 amino acids. The V gene's germline CDR1 is SGHDN and CDR2 FVKESK. The CDR3 bases are TGTGCCAGCAGCCAAGATATGAACACTGAAGCTTTCTTT. Protein sequence: CASSQDMNTEAFF.